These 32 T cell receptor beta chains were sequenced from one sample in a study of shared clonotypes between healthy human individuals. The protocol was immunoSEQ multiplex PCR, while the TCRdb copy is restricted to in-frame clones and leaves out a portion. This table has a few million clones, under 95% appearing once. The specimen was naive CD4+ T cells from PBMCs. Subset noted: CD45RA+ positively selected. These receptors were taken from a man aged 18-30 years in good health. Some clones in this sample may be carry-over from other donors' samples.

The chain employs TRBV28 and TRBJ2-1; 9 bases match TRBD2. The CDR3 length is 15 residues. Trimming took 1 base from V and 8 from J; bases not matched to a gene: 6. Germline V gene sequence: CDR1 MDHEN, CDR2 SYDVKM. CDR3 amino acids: CASSLSWTSAYEQFF. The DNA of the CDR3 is TGTGCCAGCAGTTTATCATGGACTAGCGCCTATGAGCAGTTCTTC.

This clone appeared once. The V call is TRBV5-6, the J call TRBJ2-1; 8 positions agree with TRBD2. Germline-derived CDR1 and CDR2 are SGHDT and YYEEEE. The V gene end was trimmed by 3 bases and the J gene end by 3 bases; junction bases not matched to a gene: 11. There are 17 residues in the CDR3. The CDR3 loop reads CASSSSSGMGGYNEQFF. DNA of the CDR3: TGTGCCAGCAGCTCTAGTAGCGGGATGGGAGGCTACAATGAGCAGTTCTTC.

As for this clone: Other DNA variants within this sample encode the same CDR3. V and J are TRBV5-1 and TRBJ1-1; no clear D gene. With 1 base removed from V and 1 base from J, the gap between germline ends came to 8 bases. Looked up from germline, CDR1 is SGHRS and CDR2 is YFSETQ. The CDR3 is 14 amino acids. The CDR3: CASSLYPGNTEAFF. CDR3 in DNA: TGCGCCAGCAGCTTGTACCCAGGGAACACTGAAGCTTTCTTT.

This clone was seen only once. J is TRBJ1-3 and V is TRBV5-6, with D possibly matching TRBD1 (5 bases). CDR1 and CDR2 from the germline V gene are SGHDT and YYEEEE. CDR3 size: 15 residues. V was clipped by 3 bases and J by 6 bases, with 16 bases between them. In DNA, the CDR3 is TGTGCCAGCAGCTCAACCATGGACACTGCAAACACCATATATTTT. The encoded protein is CASSSTMDTANTIYF.

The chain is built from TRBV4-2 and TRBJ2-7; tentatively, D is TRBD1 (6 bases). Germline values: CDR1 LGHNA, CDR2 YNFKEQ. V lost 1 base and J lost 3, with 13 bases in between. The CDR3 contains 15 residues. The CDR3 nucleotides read TGTGCCAGCAGCCAAGTCGTTGGACAGATCTACGAGCAGTACTTC. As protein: CASSQVVGQIYEQYF.

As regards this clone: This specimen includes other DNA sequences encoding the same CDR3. The CDR3 region has the DNA TGTGCCAGCAGCCCTAGGGGCTCTGGGGCCAACGTCCTGACTTTC. Protein sequence: CASSPRGSGANVLTF. The chain couples TRBV7-3 to TRBJ2-6, with TRBD1 as a possible D gene (5 bases). Germline assignment: CDR1 SGHTA and CDR2 FQGTGA. The CDR3 loop spans 15 amino acids. V lost 5 bases to trimming and J lost 0 bases, with 8 bases between them.

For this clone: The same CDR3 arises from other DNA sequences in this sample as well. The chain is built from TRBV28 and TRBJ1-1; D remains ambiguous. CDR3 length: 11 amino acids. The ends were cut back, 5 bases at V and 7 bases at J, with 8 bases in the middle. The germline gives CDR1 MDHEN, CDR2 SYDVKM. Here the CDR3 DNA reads TGTGCCAGCAGTGTCCAAGGTGAAGCTTTCTTT. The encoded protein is CASSVQGEAFF.

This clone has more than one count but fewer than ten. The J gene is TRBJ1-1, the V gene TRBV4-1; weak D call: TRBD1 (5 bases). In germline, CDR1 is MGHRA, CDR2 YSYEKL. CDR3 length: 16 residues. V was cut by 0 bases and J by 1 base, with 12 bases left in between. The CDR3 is CASSQDGGLGNTEAFF. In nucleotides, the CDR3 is TGCGCCAGCAGCCAAGATGGGGGACTCGGGAACACTGAAGCTTTCTTT.

The CDR3 nucleotides read TGCAGTGCCAGCCCAGGGGCTGAAGCTTTCTTT. Encoded protein: CSASPGAEAFF. The chain employs TRBV20-1 and TRBJ1-1, with D possibly being TRBD1 (6 bases). Germline V gene lookup returns CDR1 DFQATT and CDR2 SNEGSKA (reference sequence). V lost 6 bases and J lost 6, with 11 bases in between. The length of the CDR3 is 11 residues.

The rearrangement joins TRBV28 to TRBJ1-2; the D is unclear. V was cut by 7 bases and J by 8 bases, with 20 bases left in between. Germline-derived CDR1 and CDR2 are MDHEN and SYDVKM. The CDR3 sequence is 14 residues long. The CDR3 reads CASIPGPGESGYTF. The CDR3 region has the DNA TGTGCCAGCATCCCGGGCCCCGGGGAGTCCGGCTACACCTTC.

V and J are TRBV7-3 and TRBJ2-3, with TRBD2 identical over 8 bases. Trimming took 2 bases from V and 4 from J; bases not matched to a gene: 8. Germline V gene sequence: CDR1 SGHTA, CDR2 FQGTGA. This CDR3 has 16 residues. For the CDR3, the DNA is TGTGCCAGCAGCTTAGGGGCGGGAGGAAGATCAGATACGCAGTATTTT. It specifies CASSLGAGGRSDTQYF.

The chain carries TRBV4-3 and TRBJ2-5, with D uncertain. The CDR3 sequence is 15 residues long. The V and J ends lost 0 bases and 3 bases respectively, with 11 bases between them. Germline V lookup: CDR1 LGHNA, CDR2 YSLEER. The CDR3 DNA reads TGCGCCAGCAGCCAAGAGGGTTCTGCCAAAGAGACCCAGTACTTC. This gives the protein CASSQEGSAKETQYF.

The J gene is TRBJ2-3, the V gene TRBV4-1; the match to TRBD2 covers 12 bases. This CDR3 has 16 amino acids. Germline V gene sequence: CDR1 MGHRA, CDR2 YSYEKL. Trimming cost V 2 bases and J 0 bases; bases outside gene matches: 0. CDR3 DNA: TGCGCCAGCAGCCAACTAGCGGGAGGGAGCACAGATACGCAGTATTTT. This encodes CASSQLAGGSTDTQYF.

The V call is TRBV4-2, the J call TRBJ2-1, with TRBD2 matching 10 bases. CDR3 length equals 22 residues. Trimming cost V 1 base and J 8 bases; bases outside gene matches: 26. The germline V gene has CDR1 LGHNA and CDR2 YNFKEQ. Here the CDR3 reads CASSQAPPTGMVSSGRRYEQFF. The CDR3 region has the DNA TGTGCCAGCAGCCAAGCCCCCCCCACAGGGATGGTTAGTAGCGGGAGGAGGTATGAGCAGTTCTTC.

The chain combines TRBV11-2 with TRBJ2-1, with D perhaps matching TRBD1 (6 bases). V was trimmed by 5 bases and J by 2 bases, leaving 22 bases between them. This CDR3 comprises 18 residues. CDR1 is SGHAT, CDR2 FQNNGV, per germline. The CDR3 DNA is TGTGCCAGCAGCCCGCCGCCGGGGACACCTACCACCTACAATGAGCAGTTCTTC. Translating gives CASSPPPGTPTTYNEQFF.

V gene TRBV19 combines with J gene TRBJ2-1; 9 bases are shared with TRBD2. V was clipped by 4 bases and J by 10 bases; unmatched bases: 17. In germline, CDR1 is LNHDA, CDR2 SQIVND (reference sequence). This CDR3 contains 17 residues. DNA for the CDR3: TGTGCCAGTAGTACTCCGAGACTAGCGGAGCGCCTTGGGGAGCAGTTCTTC. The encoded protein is CASSTPRLAERLGEQFF.

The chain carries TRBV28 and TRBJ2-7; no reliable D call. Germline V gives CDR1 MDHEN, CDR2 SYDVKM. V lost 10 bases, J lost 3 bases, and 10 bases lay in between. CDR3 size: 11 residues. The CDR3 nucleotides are TGTGCCACACGGGCCAACTACGAGCAGTACTTC. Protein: CATRANYEQYF.

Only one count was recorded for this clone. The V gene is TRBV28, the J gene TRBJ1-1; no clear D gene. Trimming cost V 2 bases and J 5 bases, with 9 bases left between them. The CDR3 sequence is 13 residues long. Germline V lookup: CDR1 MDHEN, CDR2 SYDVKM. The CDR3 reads CASSLGPVTEAFF. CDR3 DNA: TGTGCCAGCAGTTTAGGTCCCGTGACTGAAGCTTTCTTT.

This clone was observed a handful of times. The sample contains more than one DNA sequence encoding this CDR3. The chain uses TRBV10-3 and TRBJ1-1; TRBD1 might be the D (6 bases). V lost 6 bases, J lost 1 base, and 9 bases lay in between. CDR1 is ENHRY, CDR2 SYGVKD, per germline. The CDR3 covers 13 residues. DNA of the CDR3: TGTGCCATCAGCCGGACAGAGAACACTGAAGCTTTCTTT. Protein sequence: CAISRTENTEAFF.

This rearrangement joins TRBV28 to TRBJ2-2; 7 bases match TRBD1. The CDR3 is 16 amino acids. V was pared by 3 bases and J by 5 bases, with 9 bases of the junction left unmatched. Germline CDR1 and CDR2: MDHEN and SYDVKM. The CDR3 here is CASSFLPDRMTGELFF. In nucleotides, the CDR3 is TGTGCCAGCAGTTTCCTTCCGGACAGGATGACCGGGGAGCTGTTTTTT.

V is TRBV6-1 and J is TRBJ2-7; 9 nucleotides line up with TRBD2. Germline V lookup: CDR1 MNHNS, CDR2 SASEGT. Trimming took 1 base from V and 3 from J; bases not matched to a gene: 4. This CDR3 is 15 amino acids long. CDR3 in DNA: TGTGCCAGCAGTGAAGGACTAGCGGATTACTACGAGCAGTACTTC. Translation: CASSEGLADYYEQYF.

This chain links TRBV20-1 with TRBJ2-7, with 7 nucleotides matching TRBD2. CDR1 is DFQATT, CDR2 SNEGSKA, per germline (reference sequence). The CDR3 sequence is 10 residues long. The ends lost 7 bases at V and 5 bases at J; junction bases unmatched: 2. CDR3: CSGAGDEQYF. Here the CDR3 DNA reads TGCAGTGGGGCGGGAGACGAGCAGTACTTC.

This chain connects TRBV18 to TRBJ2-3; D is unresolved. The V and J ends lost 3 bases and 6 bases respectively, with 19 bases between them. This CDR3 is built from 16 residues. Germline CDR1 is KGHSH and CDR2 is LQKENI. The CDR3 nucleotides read TGTGCCAGCTCACCGGTTGGCAAACGCCCAGGCGATACGCAGTATTTT. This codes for CASSPVGKRPGDTQYF.

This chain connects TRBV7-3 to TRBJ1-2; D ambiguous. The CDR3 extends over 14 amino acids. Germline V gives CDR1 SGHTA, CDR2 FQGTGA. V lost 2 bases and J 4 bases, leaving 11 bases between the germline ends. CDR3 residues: CASSLDHGFYGYTF. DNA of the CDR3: TGTGCCAGCAGCTTAGACCACGGATTCTATGGCTACACCTTC. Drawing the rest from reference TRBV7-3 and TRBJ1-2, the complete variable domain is GAGVSQTPSNKVTEKGKYVELRCDPISGHTALYWYRQSLGQGPEFLIYFQGTGAADDSGLPNDRFFAVRPEGSVSTLKIQRTERGDSAVYLCASSLDHGFYGYTFGSGTRLTVV.

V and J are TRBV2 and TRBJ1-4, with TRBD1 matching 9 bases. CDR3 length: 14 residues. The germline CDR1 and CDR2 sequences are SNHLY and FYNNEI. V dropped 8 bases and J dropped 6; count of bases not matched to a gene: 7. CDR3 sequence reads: CASDRTGAHEKLFF. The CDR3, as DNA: TGTGCCAGCGATCGGACAGGGGCTCATGAAAAACTGTTTTTT.

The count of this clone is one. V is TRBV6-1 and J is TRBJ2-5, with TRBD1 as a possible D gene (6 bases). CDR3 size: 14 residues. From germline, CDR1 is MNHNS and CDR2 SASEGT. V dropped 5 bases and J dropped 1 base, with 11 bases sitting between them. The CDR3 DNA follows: TGTGCCAGCAGTCAGACAGGCTTCCAAGAGACCCAGTACTTC. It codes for CASSQTGFQETQYF.

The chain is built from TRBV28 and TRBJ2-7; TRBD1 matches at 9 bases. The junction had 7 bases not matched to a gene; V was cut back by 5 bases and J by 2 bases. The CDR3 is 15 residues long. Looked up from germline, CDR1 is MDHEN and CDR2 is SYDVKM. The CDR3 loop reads CASSPNGQGPYEQYF. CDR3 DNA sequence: TGTGCCAGCAGTCCGAACGGACAGGGGCCCTACGAGCAGTACTTC.

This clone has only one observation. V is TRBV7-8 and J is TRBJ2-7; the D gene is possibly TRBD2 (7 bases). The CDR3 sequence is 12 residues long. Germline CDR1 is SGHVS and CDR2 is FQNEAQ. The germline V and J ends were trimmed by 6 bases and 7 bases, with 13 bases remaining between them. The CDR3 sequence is CASRIQGGEQYF. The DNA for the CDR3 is TGTGCCAGCAGAATACAGGGAGGGGAGCAGTACTTC. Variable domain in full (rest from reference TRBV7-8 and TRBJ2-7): GAGVSQSPRYKVAKRGQDVALRCDPISGHVSLFWYQQALGQGPEFLTYFQNEAQLDKSGLPSDRFFAERPEGSVSTLKIQRTQQEDSAVYLCASRIQGGEQYFGPGTRLTVT.

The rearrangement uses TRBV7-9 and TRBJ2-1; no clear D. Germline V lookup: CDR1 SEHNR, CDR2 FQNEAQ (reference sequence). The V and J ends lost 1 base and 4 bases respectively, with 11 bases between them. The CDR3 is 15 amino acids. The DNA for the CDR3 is TGTGCCAGCAGCTTAGGGGGTTCCGTTTACAATGAGCAGTTCTTC. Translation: CASSLGGSVYNEQFF.

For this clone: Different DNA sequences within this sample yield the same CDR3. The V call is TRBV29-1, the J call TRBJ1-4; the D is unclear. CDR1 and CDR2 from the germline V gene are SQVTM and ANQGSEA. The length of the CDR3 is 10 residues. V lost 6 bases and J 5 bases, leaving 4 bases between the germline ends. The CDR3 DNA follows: TGCAGCGTAGGGAATGAAAAACTGTTTTTT. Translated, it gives CSVGNEKLFF.

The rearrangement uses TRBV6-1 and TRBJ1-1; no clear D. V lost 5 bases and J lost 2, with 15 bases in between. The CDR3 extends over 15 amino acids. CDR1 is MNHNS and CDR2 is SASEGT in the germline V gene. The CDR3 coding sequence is TGTGCCAGCAGTTTCGGTGGGCGAGGTAACACTGAAGCTTTCTTT. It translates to CASSFGGRGNTEAFF.

CDR3 bases: TGTGCCAGCAGTTACGGTCGCCGTGCAGATACGCAGTATTTT. Translated: CASSYGRRADTQYF. The chain is built from TRBV6-6 and TRBJ2-3; no clear D. The V end was cut by 2 bases, the J end by 4 bases, with 10 bases between. CDR1 MNHNY and CDR2 SVGAGI come from the germline V gene (reference sequence). The CDR3 runs 14 residues.